This TCR beta chain comes out of a study of T cell clonotyping in hematopoietic cell transplantation. Assay: immunoSEQ multiplex PCR; the TCRdb copy retains only in-frame clones and omits some. This table has thousands of clones, around 37% appearing once. Only a few counts were recorded for this clone. Its target is not known. Samples: about 28 days before transplant, then days 30, 100 and 180 after. This CDR3 region has 12 residues. Per the germline V gene, CDR1 is GTSNPN and CDR2 is SVGIG (reference sequence). Trimming took 0 bases from V and 3 from J, leaving 6 bases between them. Study-wide findings and caveats: Recipient TCR diversity dropped after transplant; expanded clonotypes rose from day 30 to 180. Higher Inverse Simpson Index values in graft donor and pretransplant recipient predicted broader posttransplant TCR diversity.

This receptor was identified in a female patient aged 60 to 70 who had an allogeneic stem cell transplant, so the T cells may come from the graft donor. Some clones in this sample may be carry-over from other donors' samples. The sample in question was peripheral blood mononuclear cells, obtained 30 days after allogeneic stem cell transplant. This sequence joins TRBV30 and TRBJ2-7, with D unresolved. CDR3 sequence: CAWSVSVYEQYF. The CDR3 nucleotides are TGTGCCTGGAGTGTAAGTGTCTACGAGCAGTACTTC.